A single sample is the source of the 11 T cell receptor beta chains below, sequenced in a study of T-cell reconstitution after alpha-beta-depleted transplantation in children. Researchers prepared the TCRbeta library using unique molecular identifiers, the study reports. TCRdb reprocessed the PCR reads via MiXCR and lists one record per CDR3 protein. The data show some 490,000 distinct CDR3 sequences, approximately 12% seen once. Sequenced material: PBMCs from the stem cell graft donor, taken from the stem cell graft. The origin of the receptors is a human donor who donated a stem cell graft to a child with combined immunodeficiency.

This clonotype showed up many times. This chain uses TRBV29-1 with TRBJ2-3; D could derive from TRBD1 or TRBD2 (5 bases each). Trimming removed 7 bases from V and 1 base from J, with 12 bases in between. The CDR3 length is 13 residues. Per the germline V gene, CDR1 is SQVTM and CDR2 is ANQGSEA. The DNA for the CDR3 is TGCAGCGGGGCAGGGACGGGCACAGATACGCAGTATTTT. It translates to CSGAGTGTDTQYF.

The CDR3 is CASSYNFGQGAHEQYF. The DNA for the CDR3 is TGTGCCAGCAGTTACAATTTTGGACAGGGGGCCCACGAGCAGTACTTC. The chain employs TRBV6-5 and TRBJ2-7, with TRBD1 identical over 11 bases. The CDR3 contains 16 residues. From germline, CDR1 is MNHEY and CDR2 SVGAGI. The J segment lost 5 bases and the V segment lost 2 bases, leaving 8 bases of the junction unmatched.

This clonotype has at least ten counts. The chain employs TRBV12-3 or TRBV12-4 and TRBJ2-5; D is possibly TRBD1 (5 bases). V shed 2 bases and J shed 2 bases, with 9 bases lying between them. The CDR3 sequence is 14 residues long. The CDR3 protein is CASSLRPGQETQYF. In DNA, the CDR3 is TGTGCCAGCAGTTTAAGGCCAGGGCAAGAGACCCAGTACTTC.

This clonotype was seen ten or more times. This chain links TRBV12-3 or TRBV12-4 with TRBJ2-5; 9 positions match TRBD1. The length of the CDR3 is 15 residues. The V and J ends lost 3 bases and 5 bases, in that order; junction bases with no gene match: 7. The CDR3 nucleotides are TGTGCCAGCAGTTTGGGCACAGGGGGCGAGGAGACCCAGTACTTC. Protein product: CASSLGTGGEETQYF.

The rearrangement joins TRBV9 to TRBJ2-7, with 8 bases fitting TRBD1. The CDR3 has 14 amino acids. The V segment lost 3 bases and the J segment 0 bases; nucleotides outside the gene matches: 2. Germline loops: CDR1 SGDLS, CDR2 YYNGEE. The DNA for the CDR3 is TGTGCCAGCAGCGAGGGACAGGCCTCCTACGAGCAGTACTTC. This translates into CASSEGQASYEQYF.

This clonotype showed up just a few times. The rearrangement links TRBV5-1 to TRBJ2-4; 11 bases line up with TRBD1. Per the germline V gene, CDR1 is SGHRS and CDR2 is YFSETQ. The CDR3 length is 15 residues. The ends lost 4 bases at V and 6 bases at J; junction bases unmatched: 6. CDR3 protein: CASSSRTGGGNIQYF. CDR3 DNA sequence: TGCGCCAGCAGCAGCCGGACAGGGGGCGGAAACATTCAGTACTTC. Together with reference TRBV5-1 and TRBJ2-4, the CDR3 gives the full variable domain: KAGVTQTPRYLIKTRGQQVTLSCSPISGHRSVSWYQQTPGQGLQFLFEYFSETQRNKGNFPGRFSGRQFSNSRSEMNVSTLELGDSALYLCASSSRTGGGNIQYFGAGTRLSVL.

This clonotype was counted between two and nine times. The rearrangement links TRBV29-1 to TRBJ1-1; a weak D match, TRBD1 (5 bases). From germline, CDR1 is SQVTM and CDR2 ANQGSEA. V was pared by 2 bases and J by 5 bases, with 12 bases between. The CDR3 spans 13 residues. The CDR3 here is CSVEMQGATEAFF. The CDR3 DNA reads TGCAGCGTTGAAATGCAGGGTGCAACTGAAGCTTTCTTT.

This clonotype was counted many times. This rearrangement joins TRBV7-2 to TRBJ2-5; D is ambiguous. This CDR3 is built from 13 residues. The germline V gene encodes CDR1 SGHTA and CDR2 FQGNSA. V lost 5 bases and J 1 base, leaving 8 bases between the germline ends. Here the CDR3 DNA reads TGTGCCAGCAGCGGCCTAGGCCAAGAGACCCAGTACTTC. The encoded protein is CASSGLGQETQYF.

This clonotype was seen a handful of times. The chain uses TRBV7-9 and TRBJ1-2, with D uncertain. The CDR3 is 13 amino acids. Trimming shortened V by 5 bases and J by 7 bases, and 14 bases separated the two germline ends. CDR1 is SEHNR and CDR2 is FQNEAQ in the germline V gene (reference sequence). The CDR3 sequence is CASSLDLSGGYTF. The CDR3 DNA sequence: TGTGCCAGCAGCCTGGACCTATCCGGTGGCTACACCTTC.

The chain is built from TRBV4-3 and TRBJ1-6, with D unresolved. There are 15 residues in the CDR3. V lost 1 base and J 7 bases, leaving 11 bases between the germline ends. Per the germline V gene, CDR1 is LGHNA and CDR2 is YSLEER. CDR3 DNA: TGCGCCAGCAGCCAAGGTCGGCCCGAGAATTCACCCCTCCACTTT. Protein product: CASSQGRPENSPLHF.

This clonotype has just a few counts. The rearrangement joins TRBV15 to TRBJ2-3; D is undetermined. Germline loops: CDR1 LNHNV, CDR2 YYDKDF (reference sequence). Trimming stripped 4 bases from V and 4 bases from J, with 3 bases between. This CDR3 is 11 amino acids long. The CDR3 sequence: CATSISDTQYF. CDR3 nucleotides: TGTGCCACCAGCATATCAGATACGCAGTATTTT.